This T cell receptor beta chain is drawn from a study of human T cells and chemical hapten exposure. Total RNA came from unfractionated whole blood. A single record per CDR3 protein comes from TCRdb applying MiXCR to the 5' RACE reads. The sample has 95,000 to 120,000 distinct CDR3 sequences, around 20% seen once. Germline-derived CDR1 and CDR2 are DFQATT and SNEGSKA (reference sequence). The CDR3 runs to 14 residues. Trimming removed 7 bases at V and 7 bases at J, with 20 bases between. The chain uses TRBV20-1 and TRBJ1-5, with D unclear. The receptor was derived from a human donor in good health. CDR3 sequence: CSVNGRVPGQPQHF. CDR3 nucleotide sequence: TGCAGTGTCAACGGACGGGTCCCGGGGCAGCCCCAGCATTTT.